These 5 T cell receptor beta chains were all obtained from the same sample, sequenced in a study of T cell responses to AZD1222 COVID-19 vaccine. Generated by immunoSEQ multiplex PCR, the TCRdb table keeps only in-frame clones and is missing some. The sample has 150,000 to 200,000 clones, about 92% seen once. The sequencing here drew on peripheral blood, taken on day 0 of AZD1222 vaccination. These receptors came from an adult in good health.

V and J are TRBV4-1 and TRBJ1-1, with TRBD1 matching 7 bases. With V trimmed by 5 bases and J by 1 base, 4 bases remained unmatched. The CDR3 extends over 14 amino acids. Germline CDR1 MGHRA, CDR2 YSYEKL. The CDR3 DNA is TGCGCCAGCAGCTCCCGACAGGGGAACACTGAAGCTTTCTTT. This gives the protein CASSSRQGNTEAFF.

This clone was found once. This rearrangement joins TRBV27 to TRBJ1-2; a possible D gene is TRBD1 (6 bases). V was pared by 6 bases and J by 5 bases, with 10 bases between. The CDR3 spans 12 residues. Germline V lookup: CDR1 MNHEY, CDR2 SMNVEV (reference sequence). CDR3 nucleotide sequence: TGTGCCAGCAGGCATACAGGGTATGGCTACACCTTC. It encodes CASRHTGYGYTF.

The V and J genes are TRBV11-2 and TRBJ2-5; 12 bases match TRBD2. The CDR3 contains 19 residues. Losses at the gene ends were 0 bases for V and 2 bases for J; bases not matched to a gene: 10. In germline, CDR1 is SGHAT, CDR2 FQNNGV. CDR3 region: CASSLDWTSGDYPQETQYF. The CDR3 DNA follows: TGTGCCAGCAGCTTAGATTGGACTAGCGGGGATTACCCTCAAGAGACCCAGTACTTC.

The chain employs TRBV3-1 (or the pseudogene TRBV3-2) and TRBJ2-7; no firm D call. V was clipped by 1 base and J by 2 bases, with 6 bases between them. There are 13 residues in the CDR3. Germline lookup yields CDR1 LGHDT and CDR2 YNNKEL (reference sequence). As DNA, the CDR3 is TGTGCCAGCAGCCAAGCCTTTCCCTACGAGCAGTACTTC. It yields the protein CASSQAFPYEQYF.

The V and J genes are TRBV3-1 (or the pseudogene TRBV3-2) and TRBJ1-1, with D uncertain. V was trimmed by 4 bases and J by 7 bases, leaving 10 bases between them. Germline values: CDR1 LGHDT, CDR2 YNNKEL (reference sequence). This CDR3 contains 12 residues. The CDR3 loop reads CASSRRVNEAFF. DNA for the CDR3: TGTGCCAGCAGCCGAAGGGTTAATGAAGCTTTCTTT.